A selection of T cell receptor beta chains follows, all from one sample in a study of tumor-infiltrating lymphocytes in primary liver carcinoma. Via MiXCR, TCRdb re-called the multiplex PCR reads, giving one row per CDR3 protein. This sample carries about 320,000 distinct CDR3 sequences, 65% of them seen once, and the ten largest clones take approximately 9%. The sequenced sample was peripheral blood. These receptors were obtained from a man aged 40-55 years with primary liver carcinoma and hepatitis B virus infection. Both conserved end residues are part of each CDR3. The order of the fields is D gene, J gene, V gene, clone size, CDR3 length, CDR3 DNA, CDR3 protein. The D gene is left open where the match is weak. The size entry is marked missing in some rows and otherwise reads once, few, many or a size class.

D: TRBD2; J: TRBJ2-5; V: TRBV2; size: NA; length: 13; DNA: TGTGCCAGCAGCGGGACTATCATGGAGACCCAGTACTTC; CDR3: CASSGTIMETQYF
D: TRBD2; J: TRBJ2-1; V: TRBV5-5; size: many; length: 19; DNA: TGTGCCAGCAGCTCCTATGATGGGACTAGCGGGAGGAGGTACAATGAGCAGTTCTTC; CDR3: CASSSYDGTSGRRYNEQFF
D: TRBD2; J: TRBJ2-5; V: TRBV29-1; size: NA; length: 14; DNA: TGCAGTGTTGAAACTAGCGGGAGGGGGGAGACCCAGTGCTTC; CDR3: CSVETSGRGETQCF
D: NA; J: TRBJ2-1; V: TRBV11-3; size: NA; length: 13; DNA: TGTGCCGGCAGCAGGTCTAGGCTCGATGAGCAGTTTTTC; CDR3: CAGSRSRLDEQFF
D: NA; J: TRBJ2-1; V: TRBV11-1; size: NA; length: 14; DNA: TGTGCCAGCAGCTTAGCCGGTCCCTACAATGAGTACTCCTTC; CDR3: CASSLAGPYNEYSF
D: NA; J: TRBJ2-3; V: TRBV12-3/TRBV12-4; size: NA; length: 14; DNA: TGTGTCAGCAGTTTATCGGGGGCAGGAGATACACAGTATTTT; CDR3: CVSSLSGAGDTQYF
D: NA; J: TRBJ2-2; V: TRBV5-1; size: NA; length: 16; DNA: TGCGCCAGCAGCTTGGTAAGGACCGCGAACACCGGGGAGATGTTTTTT; CDR3: CASSLVRTANTGEMFF
D: NA; J: TRBJ1-5; V: TRBV7-9; size: few; length: 14; DNA: TGTGCCAGCAGCTTAGGTCAGGGTTGGGAGCCCCAGCATTTT; CDR3: CASSLGQGWEPQHF
D: TRBD2; J: TRBJ2-3; V: TRBV5-1; size: few; length: 14; DNA: TGCGCCAGCAGCACCACTAGCGGGACAGATACGCAGTATTTT; CDR3: CASSTTSGTDTQYF
D: NA; J: TRBJ1-3; V: TRBV6-6; size: NA; length: 17; DNA: TGTGCAAGCAGTTACTCTGAGTTGACAGTCCATGGAAACACCATATATTTT; CDR3: CASSYSELTVHGNTIYF
D: NA; J: TRBJ1-1; V: TRBV4-1; size: many; length: 13; DNA: TGCGCCAGCAGCAACAGGGCGAACACTGAAGCTTTCTTT; CDR3: CASSNRANTEAFF
D: NA; J: TRBJ2-3; V: TRBV29-1; size: NA; length: 12; DNA: TGCAGCGTTGGACTAGGGGGAGACACGCAGTATTTT; CDR3: CSVGLGGDTQYF
D: NA; J: TRBJ2-5; V: TRBV29-1; size: many; length: 16; DNA: TGCAGCGTTGACGGCAGGGTGGGTGACGGGCGAGAGACCCAGTACTTC; CDR3: CSVDGRVGDGRETQYF
D: TRBD1; J: TRBJ2-7; V: TRBV11-1; size: NA; length: 14; DNA: TGTGTCAGCACCGACACCGGGACAGGGTACGAGCACTACTTC; CDR3: CVSTDTGTGYEHYF
D: NA; J: TRBJ2-3; V: TRBV6-1; size: NA; length: 14; DNA: TGTGCCAGCAGTGGTCGACGGGTTGGGGATACGCAGTATTTT; CDR3: CASSGRRVGDTQYF
D: TRBD1; J: TRBJ2-6; V: TRBV11-1; size: NA; length: 17; DNA: TGTGCCAGCAGCTCTGACAGGGACCGTGCTGGGGCCAATGTCCTGACTTTC; CDR3: CASSSDRDRAGANVLTF
D: NA; J: TRBJ2-7; V: TRBV30; size: once; length: 14; DNA: TGTGCCTGGAGTAGGGGGGGGATGCCAAGCGAGCAGTACTTC; CDR3: CAWSRGGMPSEQYF
D: TRBD1; J: TRBJ2-7; V: TRBV12-3/TRBV12-4; size: many; length: 15; DNA: TGTGCCAGCAGCGCCCCGGGACAGGGGGTAAACGAGCAGTACTTC; CDR3: CASSAPGQGVNEQYF